This T cell receptor beta chain came from a study of CD8+ T cells in alopecia areata. Study information: Tofacitinib was taken orally by treated patients, and the dose was 5 to 10 mg twice daily. The authors scored treated patients' severity by affected scalp percentage. General observations from the study: Shared TCR sequences were less clear between patients than in mice, possibly partly from HLA diversity. Relative to normal scalp, lesional scalp, especially alopecia totalis/universalis, showed higher clonality.

Documented treatment: oral pan-JAK inhibitor, 5-10 mg twice daily. Those with alopecia areata gave lesional scalp punch biopsies and peripheral blood. As concerns this clone: The antigen remains unidentified.

The germline CDR1 and CDR2 sequences are SGHNT and YYREEE (reference sequence). This CDR3 has 17 amino acids. The J segment lost 0 bases and the V segment lost 4 bases, leaving 8 bases of the junction unmatched. Sequencing used cDNA as its template, made by extracting RNA and reverse transcribing it. Clones were read by immunoSEQ multiplex PCR, and TCRdb kept only the in-frame ones, dropping some. Of around 19,000 clones listed, 50% to 70% are singletons. The sequence derives from a human donor with alopecia areata. The chain links TRBV5-4 to TRBJ2-2, with TRBD1 matching over 8 bases. Sequenced here: skin, sampled at week 4, from a patient treated with tofacitinib. CDR3 nucleotides: TGTGCCAGCAGCACCCTGCGGACAGGGTCGAACACCGGGGAGCTGTTTTTT. Translation: CASSTLRTGSNTGELFF.